These 21 T cell receptor beta chains were all obtained from the same sample, sequenced in a study of tumor-infiltrating lymphocytes in primary liver carcinoma. They got blood RNA out of unsorted whole blood and also pulled out germline DNA. Synthesis of TCR beta cDNA was carried out from around 540 ng total RNA with a constant-region primer. It was through three nested multiplex PCR rounds of slightly modified ARM-PCR that TCR beta libraries arose. Researchers ran the first two PCR rounds for approximately 9 cycles each with TRBV1-TRBV30 forward primers and a C-beta reverse primer. TCRdb independently ran MiXCR on the multiplex PCR reads; one entry per CDR3 protein. The sample has about 180,000 distinct CDR3 sequences; about 55% are singletons. The sample was peripheral blood. The source is a man aged 40-49 years with primary liver carcinoma and hepatitis B virus infection.

The chain employs TRBV10-3 and TRBJ2-7; 7 bases map to TRBD2. Unmatched junction bases numbered 13, after V lost 5 bases and J lost 6 bases. Germline CDR1 is ENHRY and CDR2 is SYGVKD. CDR3 length: 15 residues. The CDR3 here is CAISSKAGAPCEQYF. The CDR3 DNA is TGTGCCATCAGTTCCAAGGCGGGAGCCCCCTGCGAGCAGTACTTC.

Details on this clonotype: This could be a read error, since a much larger clone is one nucleotide away. This chain uses TRBV6-2 or TRBV6-3 with TRBJ2-1, with D tentatively TRBD2 (6 bases). The germline CDR1 and CDR2 sequences are MNHEY and SVGEGT. The CDR3 runs 16 residues. DNA of the CDR3: TGTGCCAACAGTTACTCGTACGGGAGTGGGGTTGGTGAGCAGTTCTTC. The encoded protein is CANSYSYGSGVGEQFF.

Notes on this clonotype: One end of the junction fails to match germline, which may point to a read error. The chain links TRBV7-9 to TRBJ2-7; perhaps TRBD2 as D (6 bases). The CDR3 runs to 11 residues. Per germline, CDR1 SEHNR and CDR2 FQNEAQ (reference sequence). CDR3 nucleotides: TGTGCCAGCAGCCCGGGGGACGAGAAGTACTTC. Translating gives CASSPGDEKYF.

The table lists this clonotype with many counts. The V gene is TRBV11-1, the J gene TRBJ1-5, with unresolved D. V dropped 5 bases and J dropped 7 bases, with 12 bases sitting between them. CDR1 is SGHAT, CDR2 FQDESV, per germline (reference sequence). There are 13 residues in the CDR3. CDR3 sequence reads: CASSAGKGQPQHF. CDR3 DNA sequence: TGTGCCAGCAGCGCGGGGAAAGGACAGCCCCAGCATTTT. The full variable domain, rest sourced from reference TRBV11-1 and TRBJ1-5, is EAEVAQSPRYKITEKSQAVAFWCDPISGHATLYWYRQILGQGPELLVQFQDESVVDDSQLPKDRFSAERLKGVDSTLKIQPAELGDSAMYLCASSAGKGQPQHFGDGTRLSIL.

The chain employs TRBV6-1 and TRBJ2-7, with 7 bases that match TRBD2. Losses at the gene ends were 4 bases for V and 1 base for J; bases not matched to a gene: 4. CDR1 and CDR2 (germline): MNHNS, SASEGT. The CDR3 sequence is 14 residues long. The CDR3 is CASSGLSGSYEQYF. In DNA form, the CDR3 reads TGTGCCAGCAGTGGCCTTAGCGGGTCCTACGAGCAGTACTTC.

On this clonotype itself: This may stem from a read error, because a much larger clone lies one nucleotide away. This sequence joins TRBV11-1 and TRBJ1-4; D not certain. The ends were cut back, 5 bases at V and 0 bases at J, with 16 bases in the middle. Germline V gene lookup returns CDR1 SGHAT and CDR2 FQDESV (reference sequence). The CDR3 extends over 17 amino acids. The CDR3 sequence is CASSPLRGSTTNEKLFF. CDR3 DNA: TGTGCCAGCAGCCCGTTACGGGGATCGACAACTAATGAAAAACTGTTTTTT.

Comments on this clonotype: The missing conserved phenylalanine or tryptophan at the end of this CDR3 makes a read error likely. This chain connects TRBV5-5 to TRBJ2-2, with 12 positions matching TRBD2. The CDR3 has 15 amino acids. V lost 3 bases to trimming and J lost 6 bases; unmatched junction nucleotides: 3. Germline V gene sequence: CDR1 SGHKS, CDR2 YYEKEE (reference sequence). As DNA, the CDR3 is TGTGCCAGCAGCTACCGACTAGCGGGGGCCGGGGAGCTGTTTTAT. This gives the protein CASSYRLAGAGELFY.

The rearrangement uses TRBV14 and TRBJ2-3; D gene uncertain. The CDR3 has 15 residues. The V gene's germline CDR1 is SGHDN and CDR2 FVKESK. Deletions cut 3 bases from V and 0 bases from J, with 10 bases between. The CDR3 nucleotides are TGTGCCAGCAGCCAGGCTTGGGCAAGCACAGATACGCAGTATTTT. Residues: CASSQAWASTDTQYF.

V gene TRBV7-9 combines with J gene TRBJ2-6, with D hard to call. The V end lost 6 bases, the J end lost 7 bases, and 16 bases lay between the germline ends. Looked up from germline, CDR1 is SEHNR and CDR2 is FQNEAQ (reference sequence). The CDR3 spans 15 residues. The CDR3 region is CASSSGSLDANVLTF. For the CDR3, the DNA is TGTGCCAGCAGTTCCGGGTCTCTTGATGCCAACGTCCTGACTTTC.

The V gene is TRBV29-1, the J gene TRBJ2-7, with D unresolved. The CDR3 runs 14 residues. Germline CDR1 reads SQVTM; CDR2 reads ANQGSEA. The germline V and J ends were trimmed by 8 bases and 2 bases, with 19 bases remaining between them. For the CDR3, the DNA is TGCAGCATTGTCCGGGCCTTACATACCTACGAGCAGTACTTC. Translation gives CSIVRALHTYEQYF.

As to this clonotype: A read error may be the cause here, since a much bigger clone is one base away. The V and J genes are TRBV11-1 and TRBJ2-5; 9 bases agree with TRBD2. CDR1 and CDR2 from the germline V gene are SGHAT and FQDESV (reference sequence). The CDR3 spans 14 residues. The CDR3 DNA reads as TGTGCCAGCGGCTCGGGACTAGCCGCGGAGACCCACTACTTC. Its protein product is CASGSGLAAETHYF.

This clonotype was detected only once. The chain has TRBV6-2 or TRBV6-3 and TRBJ2-7; no firm D call. CDR3 length: 11 residues. Germline assignment: CDR1 MNHEY and CDR2 SVGEGT. Trimming pared 6 bases from V and 4 bases from J, leaving 7 bases between. The CDR3 DNA is TGTGCCAGCAGATTGGGTTACGAGCAGTACTTC. This translates into CASRLGYEQYF.

This chain uses TRBV10-3 with TRBJ1-2; no clear D gene. This CDR3 region has 14 residues. V was cut by 6 bases and J by 6 bases, with 17 bases left in between. The V gene's germline CDR1 is ENHRY and CDR2 SYGVKD. In DNA form, the CDR3 reads TGTGCCATCAGCCCGACCGATGAGGGCCATGGCTACACCTTC. Translation: CAISPTDEGHGYTF.

The chain has TRBV4-1 and TRBJ2-7; possibly TRBD1 for D (5 bases). Germline CDR1 MGHRA, CDR2 YSYEKL. The CDR3 covers 15 residues. V gave up 0 bases and J gave up 7 bases, with 16 bases separating them. The CDR3 DNA is TGCGCCAGCAGCCAAGATCACAGGCGGTTCGGGGAGCAGTACTTC. Protein product: CASSQDHRRFGEQYF.

This clonotype came up many times. The chain carries TRBV6-5 and TRBJ1-2; TRBD1 matches at 10 bases. From germline, CDR1 is MNHEY and CDR2 SVGAGI. J lost 5 bases, V lost 2 bases, and 8 bases had no gene match. The CDR3 consists of 16 residues. The CDR3 region has the DNA TGTGCCAGCAGTTACCTTCGGACAGGGGGGGGATATGGCTACACCTTC. It yields the protein CASSYLRTGGGYGYTF.

A remark on this clonotype: One end of the junction fails to match germline, which may point to a read error. The chain is built from TRBV12-3 or TRBV12-4 and TRBJ1-5; 8 nucleotides align to TRBD1. The CDR3 loop spans 14 amino acids. The CDR3 nucleotides are TGTGTCAGCAGTTTTGGACAGGGAGAAGGGCCCCAGCATTTT. Residues: CVSSFGQGEGPQHF.

This chain uses TRBV6-6 with TRBJ1-6, with D possibly being TRBD1 (5 bases). CDR1 is MNHNY, CDR2 SVGAGI, per germline (reference sequence). The CDR3 has 14 residues. V was cut by 0 bases and J by 14 bases, with 14 bases left in between. Written as DNA, the CDR3 is TGTGCCAGCAGTTACTCGGAGGGACCCCCGTCCCTCCACTTT. Translated: CASSYSEGPPSLHF.

The V gene is TRBV6-6, the J gene TRBJ2-1, with 10 bases aligning to TRBD2. Germline V gives CDR1 MNHNY, CDR2 SVGAGI (reference sequence). The CDR3 consists of 15 residues. The V gene end was trimmed by 6 bases and the J gene end by 2 bases; junction bases not matched to a gene: 4. The CDR3 nucleotides are TGTGCCAGCAGACCACTAGCGGGAACCTACAATGAGCAGTTCTTC. It translates to CASRPLAGTYNEQFF.

The chain uses TRBV29-1 and TRBJ2-7; no clear D gene. Germline CDR1 reads SQVTM; CDR2 reads ANQGSEA. Trimming cost V 2 bases and J 2 bases, with 13 bases left between them. This CDR3 has 14 residues. CDR3 amino acids: CSVETPELTYEQYF. The CDR3 DNA reads as TGCAGCGTTGAAACTCCGGAACTAACCTACGAGCAGTACTTC.

The chain recombines TRBV29-1 with TRBJ2-3, with TRBD2 matching 9 bases. V gave up 3 bases and J gave up 4 bases; unmatched junction bases: 8. The germline V gene encodes CDR1 SQVTM and CDR2 ANQGSEA. This CDR3 comprises 15 residues. The CDR3 region is CSVDDQEREADTQYF. CDR3 nucleotide sequence: TGCAGCGTTGACGATCAGGAGCGGGAGGCAGATACGCAGTATTTT.

The table lists this clonotype with a few counts. The chain combines TRBV29-1 with TRBJ1-2; D is uncertain. In germline, CDR1 is SQVTM, CDR2 ANQGSEA. The CDR3 loop spans 12 amino acids. V was cut by 7 bases and J by 3 bases, with 12 bases left in between. The CDR3 is CSAFTGDYGYTF. The CDR3 DNA reads as TGCAGCGCATTCACGGGAGACTATGGCTACACCTTC. The variable domain in full, with the rest retrieved from reference TRBV29-1 and TRBJ1-2, is SAVISQKPSRDICQRGTSLTIQCQVDSQVTMMFWYRQQPGQSLTLIATANQGSEATYESGFVIDKFPISRPNLTFSTLTVSNMSPEDSSIYLCSAFTGDYGYTFGSGTRLTVV.